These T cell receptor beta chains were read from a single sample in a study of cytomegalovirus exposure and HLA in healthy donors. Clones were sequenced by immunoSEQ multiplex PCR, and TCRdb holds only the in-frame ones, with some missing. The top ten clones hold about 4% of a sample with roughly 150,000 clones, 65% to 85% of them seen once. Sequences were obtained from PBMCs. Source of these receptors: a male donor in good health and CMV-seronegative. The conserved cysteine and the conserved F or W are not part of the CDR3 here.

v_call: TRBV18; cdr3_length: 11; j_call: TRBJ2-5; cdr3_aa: ASSPISQETQY
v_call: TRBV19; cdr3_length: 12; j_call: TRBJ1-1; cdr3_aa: ASSITETGFSAF
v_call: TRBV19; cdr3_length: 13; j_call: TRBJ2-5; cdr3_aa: ASSIGTGGMETQY
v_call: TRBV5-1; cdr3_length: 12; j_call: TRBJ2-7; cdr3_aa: ASSLVAGAYEQY
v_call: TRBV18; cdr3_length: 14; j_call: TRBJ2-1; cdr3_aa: ASSQNEEFSYNEQF
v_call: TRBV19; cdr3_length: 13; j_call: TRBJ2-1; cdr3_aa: ASSPSSGSMYEQF
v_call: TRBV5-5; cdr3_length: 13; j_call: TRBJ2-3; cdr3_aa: ASSQLGTSTDTQY
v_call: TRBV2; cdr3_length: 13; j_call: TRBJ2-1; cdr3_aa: ASSDRGKSYNEQF
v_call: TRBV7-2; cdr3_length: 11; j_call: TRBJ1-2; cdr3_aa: ASSDTPGFGYT
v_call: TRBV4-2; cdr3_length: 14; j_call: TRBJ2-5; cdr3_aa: ASSRQNWAGGGEQY
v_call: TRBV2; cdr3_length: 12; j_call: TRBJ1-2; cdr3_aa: ASKVQGTNYGYT
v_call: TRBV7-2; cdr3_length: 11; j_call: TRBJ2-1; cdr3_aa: ASSSGHEYEQF
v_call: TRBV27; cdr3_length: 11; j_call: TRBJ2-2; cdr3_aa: ASRFGGTGELF
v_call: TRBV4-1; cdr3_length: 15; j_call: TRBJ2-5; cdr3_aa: ASSRTGDTAYQETQY
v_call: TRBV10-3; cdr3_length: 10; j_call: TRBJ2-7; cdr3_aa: AISAGIHEQY
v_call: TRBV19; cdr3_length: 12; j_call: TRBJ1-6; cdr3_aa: ASSIGTENSPLH
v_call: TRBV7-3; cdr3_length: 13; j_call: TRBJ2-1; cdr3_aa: ASSLGPSSYNEQF
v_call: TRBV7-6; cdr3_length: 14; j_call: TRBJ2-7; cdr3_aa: ASSLTTGQLGYEQY
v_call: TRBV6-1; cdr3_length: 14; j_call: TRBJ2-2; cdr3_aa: ASSENKGGDTGELF
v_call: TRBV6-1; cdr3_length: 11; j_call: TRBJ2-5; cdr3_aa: ASRDRGSETQY
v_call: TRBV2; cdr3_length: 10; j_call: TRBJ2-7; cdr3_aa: ARGQGVHEQY
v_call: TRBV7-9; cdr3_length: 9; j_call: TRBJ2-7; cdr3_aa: SSSLGLEQY
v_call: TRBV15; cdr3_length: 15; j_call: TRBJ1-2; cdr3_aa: ATSRGSSAGGRNGYT
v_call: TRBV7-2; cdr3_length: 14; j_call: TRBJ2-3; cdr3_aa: ASSLENFRGTDTQY
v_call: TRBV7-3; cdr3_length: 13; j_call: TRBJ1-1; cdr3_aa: ASSLVSGVNTEAF
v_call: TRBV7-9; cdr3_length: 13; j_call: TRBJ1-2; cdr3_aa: SSTQTGGEHYGYT
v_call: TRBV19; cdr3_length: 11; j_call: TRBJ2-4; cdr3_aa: ASIQGAKNIQY
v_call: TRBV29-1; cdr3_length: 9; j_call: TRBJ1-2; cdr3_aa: SADESGGYT
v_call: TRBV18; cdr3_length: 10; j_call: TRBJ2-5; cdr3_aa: ASSPRGETQY
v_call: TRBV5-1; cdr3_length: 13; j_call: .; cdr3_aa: ASSLAGQGSYEQY
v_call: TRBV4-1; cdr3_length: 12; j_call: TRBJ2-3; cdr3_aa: ASRRAKYDDTQY
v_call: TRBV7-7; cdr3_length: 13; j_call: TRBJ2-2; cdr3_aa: ASSPSGGIGGELF
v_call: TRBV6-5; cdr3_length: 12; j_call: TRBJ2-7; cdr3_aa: ASSYGQGNYEQY
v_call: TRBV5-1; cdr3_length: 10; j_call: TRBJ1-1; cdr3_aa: ASSEGQGEAF
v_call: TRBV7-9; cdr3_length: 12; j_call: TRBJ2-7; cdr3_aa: ASSLSQGQLEKV
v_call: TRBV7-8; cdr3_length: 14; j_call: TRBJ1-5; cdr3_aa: ASSLSWVGKNQPQH
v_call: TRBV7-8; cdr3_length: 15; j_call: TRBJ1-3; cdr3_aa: ASSTVLTGSLGNTIY
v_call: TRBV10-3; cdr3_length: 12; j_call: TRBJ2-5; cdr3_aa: AISAHGGVETQY
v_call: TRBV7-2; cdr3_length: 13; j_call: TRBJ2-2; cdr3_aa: ASSSPQANTGELF
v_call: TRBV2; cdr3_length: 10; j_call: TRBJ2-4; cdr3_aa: ASKTGDGIQY
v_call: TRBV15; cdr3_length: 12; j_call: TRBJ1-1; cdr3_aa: ATSRGGLLGEAF